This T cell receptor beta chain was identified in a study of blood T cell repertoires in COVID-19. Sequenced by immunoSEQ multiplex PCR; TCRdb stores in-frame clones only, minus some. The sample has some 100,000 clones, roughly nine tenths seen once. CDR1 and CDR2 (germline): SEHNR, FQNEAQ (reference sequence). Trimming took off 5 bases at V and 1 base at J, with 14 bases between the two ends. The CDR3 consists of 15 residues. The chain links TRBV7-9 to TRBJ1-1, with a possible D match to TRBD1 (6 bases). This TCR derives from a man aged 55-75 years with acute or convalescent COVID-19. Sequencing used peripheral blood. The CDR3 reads CASSATGLGNTEAFF. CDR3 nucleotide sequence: TGTGCCAGCAGCGCCACAGGGTTAGGGAACACTGAAGCTTTCTTT.